These T cell receptor beta chains were read from a single sample in a study of tumor-infiltrating lymphocytes in primary liver carcinoma. One entry per CDR3 protein results from TCRdb running MiXCR on the multiplex PCR reads. The table shows over 100,000 distinct CDR3 sequences, with approximately 71% occurring only once. Sequencing was performed on tumor-adjacent normal liver tissue. The receptors were gathered from a woman aged 60-75 years with primary liver carcinoma and hepatitis B virus infection. CDR3s include the opening cysteine and the closing phenylalanine or tryptophan. D genes are given only for firm matches. A row's size may be missing; if present it is once, few, many or a size class.

TRBV4-2	.	TRBJ2-2	TRBD1	16	TGTGCCAGCAGCCAAGACGGGCAGGGGGCGCCCGGGGAGCTGCTTTTT	CASSQDGQGAPGELLF
TRBV28	few	TRBJ2-7	TRBD2	15	TGTGTCAGCAGTTTTGCGGGAGGGAGAACCTACGAGCAGTACTTC	CVSSFAGGRTYEQYF
TRBV6-1	.	TRBJ2-7	TRBD1	14	TGTGTCAGCAATACAGGGACAGGGGTCGGCGAGCACTACTTC	CVSNTGTGVGEHYF
TRBV6-1	.	TRBJ2-7	TRBD2	17	TGTGTCAGCAGTGAAAGAGCTCCTAGCGGGATGGTTACCGAGCAGTACTTC	CVSSERAPSGMVTEQYF
TRBV25-1	.	TRBJ2-1	.	12	TGTGCCAGTAGACGACAGGCTAATGAGCAGTTCTTC	CASRRQANEQFF
TRBV5-6	.	TRBJ2-7	.	13	TGTGCCAGCAGCACCAGCTCAGTCTACAAGCAGTACTTC	CASSTSSVYKQYF
TRBV6-2/TRBV6-3	.	TRBJ2-3	TRBD2	15	TGTGCCAGAAGTTGGAGCGGGAGTATTACAGATACGCATTATTTT	CARSWSGSITDTHYF
TRBV2	.	TRBJ2-7	.	13	TGTACCAGCAGACCCCCAGGGTCCTACGAGCAGTACTTC	CTSRPPGSYEQYF
TRBV29-1	.	TRBJ2-6	.	14	TGCAGCGCCGAGAGGGGATCTGGGACCAACGTCCTGACTTTC	CSAERGSGTNVLTF
TRBV29-1	many	TRBJ2-3	.	12	TGCAGCGTTGAGCAGAGCACAGATACGCAGTATTTT	CSVEQSTDTQYF
TRBV10-3	.	TRBJ2-7	.	13	TGTGCCATCAGTGAGACTAGTTATGGCGAGCAGTACTTC	CAISETSYGEQYF
TRBV12-3/TRBV12-4	.	TRBJ2-1	.	13	TGTGCCTACAGCCAAATCCAGGGGACTGAGCAGTTCTTC	CAYSQIQGTEQFF
TRBV6-1	.	TRBJ2-4	TRBD2	21	TGTGCCACCAGTGAACGGGTGGGACTAGCGGGAGAGCAGGGAGCCAAAAACATTCAGTACTTC	CATSERVGLAGEQGAKNIQYF
TRBV6-1	.	TRBJ2-7	.	15	TGTGCCAGCAATGAAAGGGCGGAGGGGGGCTACGAGCAGTGTTTC	CASNERAEGGYEQCF
TRBV11-3	.	TRBJ2-1	.	14	TGCGCCAGCAGTTTAACCGGGATGGAGGATGAGCAGTTCTTC	CASSLTGMEDEQFF
TRBV5-4	many	TRBJ2-2	.	17	TGTGCCAGCAGCCTCTTACAGGGTGGATGGGTCACCGGGGAGCTGTTTTTT	CASSLLQGGWVTGELFF
TRBV7-9	many	TRBJ1-1	TRBD1	14	TGTGCCAGCAGCCAACAGGGGGGTGGAACTGAAGCTTTCTTT	CASSQQGGGTEAFF
TRBV5-4	many	TRBJ2-6	.	15	TGTGCCAGCAGCTTACGGAGCTCTGGGGCCAACGTCCTGACTTTC	CASSLRSSGANVLTF
TRBV11-1	.	TRBJ2-1	.	16	TGTGCCAGCAGCTTAGGACAAGTGGGAGACTACAGTGAGCAGTTTTTC	CASSLGQVGDYSEQFF
TRBV2	few	TRBJ1-1	.	12	TGTGCCAGCACTCTCGCCAACACTGAAGCTTTCTTT	CASTLANTEAFF
TRBV28	many	TRBJ2-7	TRBD1	15	TGTGCCAGCACCATTGCCGAGGGACAGGGCTACGAGCAGTACTTC	CASTIAEGQGYEQYF
TRBV20-1	.	TRBJ1-5	TRBD1	15	TGCAGTGCTAGAGAGACAGGGATGGTCAATCAGCCCCAGCATTTT	CSARETGMVNQPQHF
TRBV11-2	.	TRBJ2-7	.	14	TGTACCAGCAGCTTCGGGACCCTCCTCTACGAGCAATACTTC	CTSSFGTLLYEQYF
TRBV11-3	.	TRBJ2-6	.	16	TGTGCCAGCAGCACTGAAGGGGCGGGTGGGGCCAACGTCCAGACTTTC	CASSTEGAGGANVQTF
TRBV11-3	.	TRBJ2-1	.	15	TGTGCCAACAGCTTGGCAGCGGTCGCCCGGGGTGAGCAGTTCTTC	CANSLAAVARGEQFF
TRBV10-3	once	TRBJ1-2	TRBD1	14	TGTGCCATCAGCCCAGGACAGGGAGACTATGGCTACACCTTC	CAISPGQGDYGYTF
TRBV11-2	.	TRBJ2-3	.	12	TGTGCCAACAGCCTCTGGGCGGATATGCAGTATTTT	CANSLWADMQYF
TRBV6-5	.	TRBJ1-1	.	13	TGTACCAACAGTTACAGAGAGAACACTGAAGCATTCTTT	CTNSYRENTEAFF
TRBV4-2	.	TRBJ1-5	.	19	TGTGCCAGCAGCCAAACAGCTGGAAAACAGGATTCTAGCAATCAGCCCAAGCATTTT	CASSQTAGKQDSSNQPKHF
TRBV12-3/TRBV12-4	.	TRBJ2-7	.	15	TGTGCCAGCCTACAATCCGGTACACAGGGTTACGAGCAGTACTTC	CASLQSGTQGYEQYF
TRBV11-2	.	TRBJ2-1	TRBD2	13	TGTACCAGCAACTGGACGAGCGGGGCAGAGCAGTTCTTC	CTSNWTSGAEQFF
TRBV7-3	few	TRBJ2-1	.	12	TGTGCCAGCAGCCCCTTGACGGGAGTGCAGTTCTTC	CASSPLTGVQFF
TRBV6-1	.	TRBJ2-2	.	15	TGTTACAGCAGTGAAGGGGATCTGTACACCGGGGAGCTGTTTTTT	CYSSEGDLYTGELFF
TRBV13	.	TRBJ2-1	.	12	TGTACCAGCAGCTCAAGGCCGAATGAGCAGTTCTTC	CTSSSRPNEQFF
TRBV6-2/TRBV6-3	once	TRBJ1-5	.	17	TGTGCCAGCAGCCCTAAGGCGGGGTGGCAGGTGTGGCAGCCCCATCATTTT	CASSPKAGWQVWQPHHF
TRBV11-2	many	TRBJ1-1	.	11	TGTGCCAGCAGCTTAGGTACTGAAGCTTTCTTT	CASSLGTEAFF
TRBV11-2	.	TRBJ2-7	TRBD1	14	TGTATCAGCAGCTTAATACAGGGGACCTACGGGCAGTACTTC	CISSLIQGTYGQYF
TRBV6-1	.	TRBJ2-1	TRBD2	20	TGTGCCAGCATCCTCCGGACAAGCGGGACGAAACTCGCCTCCTACAATGAGCAGTTCTTC	CASILRTSGTKLASYNEQFF
TRBV28	.	TRBJ2-5	.	14	TGTGCCAGCAGGCTTGGAGGGGCCGAGGAGACCCAGTACTTC	CASRLGGAEETQYF
TRBV28	.	TRBJ1-5	.	18	TGTGCCAGCAGTCCCACTCGATCGATGAAAGATAGCAATCAGCCCCAGCATTTT	CASSPTRSMKDSNQPQHF
TRBV21-1	.	TRBJ1-5	.	14	TGTGGCAGCATCGATGGGTTAAGGAGTCAACCCCAGCATTTT	CGSIDGLRSQPQHF
TRBV6-6	.	TRBJ2-3	.	15	TGTGCCAGCATCTTAGGGGGGGCGAGCACGGATATGCAGTATTTT	CASILGGASTDMQYF
TRBV12-3/TRBV12-4	once	TRBJ2-1	TRBD2	17	TGTGCAAGCAGTTTTCTAGCGGGAGGTACCTCCTACAATGGGCAGTTCTTC	CASSFLAGGTSYNGQFF
TRBV11-3	.	TRBJ2-1	TRBD2	15	TGTACCAGCAGCTTAGGAACTAGCGGGAAGTTCGAGCAGTTCTTC	CTSSLGTSGKFEQFF
TRBV4-1	few	TRBJ2-6	.	18	TGCACCAGCAGCCAGTGGAGCCCCTCGAGAAGTGGGGCCAACGTCCTGACTTTC	CTSSQWSPSRSGANVLTF
TRBV10-3	many	TRBJ1-2	.	12	TGTGCCATCAGTGAATCAGGGAATGGCTACACCTTC	CAISESGNGYTF
TRBV6-6	.	TRBJ2-7	TRBD2	17	TGTGCCAGCATTGCTAGCGGGCAAACTTGGGGACACTACAATCAGTACTTC	CASIASGQTWGHYNQYF
TRBV11-3	.	TRBJ2-1	TRBD2	16	TGTGCCAGCAGCTTAGGCGACGGGAGGTGGGGTAATGAGCAGTTCTTC	CASSLGDGRWGNEQFF
TRBV6-5	.	TRBJ2-7	.	13	TGTGCCACCGGAAGGACAATCTCCTATGAGCAGTGCTTC	CATGRTISYEQCF
TRBV10-2	many	TRBJ1-1	.	15	TGCGCCAGCAGTGAGTCGGGGGGGCTGGCCGCAGAGGCTTTCTTT	CASSESGGLAAEAFF
TRBV2	few	TRBJ2-7	TRBD2	17	TGTGCCAGCGGGGGTGCTGTTCGACTAGCGTTTTCCTACGAGCAGTACTTC	CASGGAVRLAFSYEQYF
TRBV6-6	.	TRBJ1-5	.	16	TGTGTCAGCACACCGGGGCAGGGAGACGCCAATCAGCCCCAGCATTTT	CVSTPGQGDANQPQHF
TRBV7-9	.	TRBJ2-1	.	12	TGTGCAAACAGCTATCCGGGGTATGGGCAGTTCTTC	CANSYPGYGQFF
TRBV28	.	TRBJ1-4	.	12	TGTGCCAGCGGGTCCGTTAATGAAAAACTGTTTTTT	CASGSVNEKLFF
TRBV12-3/TRBV12-4	.	TRBJ2-1	.	14	TGTGCCAGCAGTTTACCGGTGGCCTTTGATGAGCAGTTCTTC	CASSLPVAFDEQFF
TRBV11-2	.	TRBJ1-2	.	14	TGTGTCAGTAGCTTAGAGCCTATTAAGTATGGCTACACCTTC	CVSSLEPIKYGYTF
TRBV19	.	TRBJ2-1	.	11	TGTGCCAGTAGTATGACAGATGAGCAGTTCTTC	CASSMTDEQFF